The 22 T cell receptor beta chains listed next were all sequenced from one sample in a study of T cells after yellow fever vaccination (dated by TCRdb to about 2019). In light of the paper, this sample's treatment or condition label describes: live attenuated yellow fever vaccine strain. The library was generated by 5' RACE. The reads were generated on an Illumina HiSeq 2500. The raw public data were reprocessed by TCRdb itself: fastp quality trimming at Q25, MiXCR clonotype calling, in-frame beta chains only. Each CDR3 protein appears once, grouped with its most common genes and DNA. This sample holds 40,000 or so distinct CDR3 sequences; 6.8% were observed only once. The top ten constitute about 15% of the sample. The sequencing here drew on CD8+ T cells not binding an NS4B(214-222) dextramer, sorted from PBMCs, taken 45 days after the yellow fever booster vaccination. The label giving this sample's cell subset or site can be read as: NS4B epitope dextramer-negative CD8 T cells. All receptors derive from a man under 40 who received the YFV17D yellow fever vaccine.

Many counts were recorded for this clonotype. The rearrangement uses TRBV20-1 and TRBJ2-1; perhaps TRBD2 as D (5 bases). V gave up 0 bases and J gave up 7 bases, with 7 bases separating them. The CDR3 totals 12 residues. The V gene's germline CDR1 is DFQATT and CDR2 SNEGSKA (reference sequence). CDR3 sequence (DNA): TGCAGTGCTAGAGATGGCGGGAATGAGCAGTTCTTC. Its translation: CSARDGGNEQFF.

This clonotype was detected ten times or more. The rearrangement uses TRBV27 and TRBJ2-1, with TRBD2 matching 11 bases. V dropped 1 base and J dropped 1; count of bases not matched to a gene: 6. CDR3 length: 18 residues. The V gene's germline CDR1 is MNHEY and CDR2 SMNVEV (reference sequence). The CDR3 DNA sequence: TGTGCCAGCAGTTTATTGGGGACTAGCGGCATATCCTACAATGAGCAGTTCTTC. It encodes CASSLLGTSGISYNEQFF.

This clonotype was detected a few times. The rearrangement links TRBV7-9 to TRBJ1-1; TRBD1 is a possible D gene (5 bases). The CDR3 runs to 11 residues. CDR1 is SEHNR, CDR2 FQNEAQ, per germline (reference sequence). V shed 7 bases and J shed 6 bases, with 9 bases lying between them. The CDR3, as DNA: TGTGCCAGCAAATGGGGCGCTGAAGCTTTCTTT. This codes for CASKWGAEAFF.

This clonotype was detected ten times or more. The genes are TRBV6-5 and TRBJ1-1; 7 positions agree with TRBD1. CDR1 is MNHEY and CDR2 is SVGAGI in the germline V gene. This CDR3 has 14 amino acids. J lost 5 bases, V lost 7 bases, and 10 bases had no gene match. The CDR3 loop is CASTDPGQITEAFF. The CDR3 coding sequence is TGTGCCAGCACCGACCCGGGACAGATTACTGAAGCTTTCTTT.

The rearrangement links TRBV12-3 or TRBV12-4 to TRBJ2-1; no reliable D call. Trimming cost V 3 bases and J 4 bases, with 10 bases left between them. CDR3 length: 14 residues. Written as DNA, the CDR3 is TGTGCCAGCAGTTTCCGTAGCCCTTACAATGAGCAGTTCTTC. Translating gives CASSFRSPYNEQFF.

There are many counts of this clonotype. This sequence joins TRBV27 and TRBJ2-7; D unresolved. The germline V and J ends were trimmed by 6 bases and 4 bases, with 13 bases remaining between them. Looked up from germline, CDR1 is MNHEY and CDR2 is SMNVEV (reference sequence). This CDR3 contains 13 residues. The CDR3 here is CASRLNGLYEQYF. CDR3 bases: TGTGCCAGCAGATTAAATGGGCTATACGAGCAGTACTTC.

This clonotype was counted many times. This chain's CDR3 is CASNPGTSTGELFF. CDR3 nucleotide sequence: TGTGCCAGCAACCCCGGGACTTCTACCGGGGAGCTGTTTTTT. This rearrangement joins TRBV6-2 or TRBV6-3 to TRBJ2-2; a possible D gene is TRBD2 (6 bases). The germline CDR1 and CDR2 sequences are MNHEY and SVGEGT. The V gene lost 7 bases and the J gene lost 5 bases, with 14 bases spanning the gap. The CDR3 totals 14 residues.

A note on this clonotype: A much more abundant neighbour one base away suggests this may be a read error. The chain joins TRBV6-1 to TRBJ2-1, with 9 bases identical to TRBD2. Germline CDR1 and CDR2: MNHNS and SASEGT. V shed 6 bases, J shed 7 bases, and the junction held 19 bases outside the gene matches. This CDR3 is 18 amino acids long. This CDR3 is CASSPSLYGLAWGNEQFF. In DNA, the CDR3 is TGTGCCAGCAGCCCCTCGCTGTATGGACTAGCGTGGGGGAATGAGCAGTTCTTC.

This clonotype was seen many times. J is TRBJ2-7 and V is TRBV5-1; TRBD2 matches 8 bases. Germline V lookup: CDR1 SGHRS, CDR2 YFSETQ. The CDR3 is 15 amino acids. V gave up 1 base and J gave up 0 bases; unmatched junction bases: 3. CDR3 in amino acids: CASSLQRGNSYEQYF. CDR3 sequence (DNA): TGCGCCAGCAGCTTGCAGCGGGGGAACTCCTACGAGCAGTACTTC.

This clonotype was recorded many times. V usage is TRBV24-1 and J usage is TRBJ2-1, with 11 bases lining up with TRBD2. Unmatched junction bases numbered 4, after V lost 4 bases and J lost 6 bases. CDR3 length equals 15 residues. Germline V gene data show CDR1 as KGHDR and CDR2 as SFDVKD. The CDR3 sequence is CATSEGTSGFNEQFF. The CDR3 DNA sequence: TGTGCCACCAGTGAAGGGACTAGCGGATTCAATGAGCAGTTCTTC.

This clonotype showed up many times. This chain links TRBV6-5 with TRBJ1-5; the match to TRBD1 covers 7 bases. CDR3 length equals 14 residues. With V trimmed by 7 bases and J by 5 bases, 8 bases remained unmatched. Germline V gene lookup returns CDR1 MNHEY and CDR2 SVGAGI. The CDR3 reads CASNQQGLDQPQHF. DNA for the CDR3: TGTGCCAGCAATCAACAGGGGCTGGATCAGCCCCAGCATTTT.

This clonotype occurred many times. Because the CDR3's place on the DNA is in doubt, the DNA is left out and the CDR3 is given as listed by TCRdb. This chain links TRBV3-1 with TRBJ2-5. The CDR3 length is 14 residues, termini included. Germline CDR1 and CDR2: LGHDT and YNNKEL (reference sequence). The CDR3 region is CASSPWSFLETQYF.

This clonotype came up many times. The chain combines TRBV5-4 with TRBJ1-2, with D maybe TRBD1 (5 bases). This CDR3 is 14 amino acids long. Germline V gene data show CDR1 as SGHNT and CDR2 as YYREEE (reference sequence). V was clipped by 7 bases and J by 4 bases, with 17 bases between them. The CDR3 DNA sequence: TGTGCCAGCGCCCCGCGCGGGGCAGGCTATGGCTACACCTTC. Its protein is CASAPRGAGYGYTF. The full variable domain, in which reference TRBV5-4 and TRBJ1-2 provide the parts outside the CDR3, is ETGVTQSPTHLIKTRGQQVTLRCSSQSGHNTVSWYQQALGQGPQFIFQYYREEENGRGNFPPRFSGLQFPNYSSELNVNALELDDSALYLCASAPRGAGYGYTFGSGTRLTVV.

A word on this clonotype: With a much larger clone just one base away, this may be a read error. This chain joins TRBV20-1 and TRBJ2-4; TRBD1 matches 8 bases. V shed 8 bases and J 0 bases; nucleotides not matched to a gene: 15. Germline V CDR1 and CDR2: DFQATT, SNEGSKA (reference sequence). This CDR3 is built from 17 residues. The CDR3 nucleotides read TGCAGTCGACCAGGACAGGGAAGTAAACTAGCCAAAAACATTCAGTACTTC. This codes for CSRPGQGSKLAKNIQYF.

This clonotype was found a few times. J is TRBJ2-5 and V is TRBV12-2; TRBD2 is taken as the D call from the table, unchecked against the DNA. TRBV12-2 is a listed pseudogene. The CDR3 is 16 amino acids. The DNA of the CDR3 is TGTGCAAGTCGCTCCCTTGGGACTAGGTTATTGGAGACCCAGTACTTC. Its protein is CASRSLGTRLLETQYF.

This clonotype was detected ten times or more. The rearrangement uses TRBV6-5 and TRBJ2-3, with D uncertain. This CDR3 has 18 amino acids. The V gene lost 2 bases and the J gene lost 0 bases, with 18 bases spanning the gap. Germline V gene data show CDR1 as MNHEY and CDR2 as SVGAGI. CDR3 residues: CASSYTPVFPTSTDTQYF. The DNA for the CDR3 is TGTGCCAGCAGTTACACACCCGTATTCCCGACTAGCACAGATACGCAGTATTTT.

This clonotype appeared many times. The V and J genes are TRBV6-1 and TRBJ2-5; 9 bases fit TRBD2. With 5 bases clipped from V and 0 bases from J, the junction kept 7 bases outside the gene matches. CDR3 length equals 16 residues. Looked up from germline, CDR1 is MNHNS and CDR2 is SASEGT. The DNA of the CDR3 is TGTGCCAGCAGTCCTAAGGCGGGGGGGTACCAAGAGACCCAGTACTTC. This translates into CASSPKAGGYQETQYF.

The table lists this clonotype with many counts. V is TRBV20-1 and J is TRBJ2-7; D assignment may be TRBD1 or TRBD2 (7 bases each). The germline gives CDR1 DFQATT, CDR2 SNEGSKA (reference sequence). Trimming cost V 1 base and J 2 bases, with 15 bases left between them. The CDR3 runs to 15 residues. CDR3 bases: TGCAGTGCTAGAGGGGAGGGGGCATCCCCCTACGAGCAGTACTTC. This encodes CSARGEGASPYEQYF.

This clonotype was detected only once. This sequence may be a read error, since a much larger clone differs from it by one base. CDR3 DNA sequence: TGTGCCAGCAGCCAAGAGAGCGCGGCCTATTACGAGCAGTACTTC. Translation: CASSQESAAYYEQYF. The genes are TRBV3-1 and TRBJ2-7; D is unclear. The germline V gene encodes CDR1 LGHDT and CDR2 YNNKEL (reference sequence). Trimming cost V 0 bases and J 4 bases, with 13 bases left between them. This CDR3 has 15 residues.

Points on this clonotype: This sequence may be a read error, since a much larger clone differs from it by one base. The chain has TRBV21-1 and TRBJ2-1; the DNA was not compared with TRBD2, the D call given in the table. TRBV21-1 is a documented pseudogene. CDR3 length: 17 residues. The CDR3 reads CASCKDPRLAVWGEQFF. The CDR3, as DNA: TGTGCCAGCTGCAAAGATCCTCGACTAGCGGTGTGGGGAGAGCAGTTCTTC.

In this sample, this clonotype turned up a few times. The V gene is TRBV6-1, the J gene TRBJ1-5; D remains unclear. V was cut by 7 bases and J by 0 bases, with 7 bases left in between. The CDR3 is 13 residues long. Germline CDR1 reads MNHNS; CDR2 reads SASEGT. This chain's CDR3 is CASMGGSNQPQHF. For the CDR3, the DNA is TGTGCCAGCATGGGCGGTAGCAATCAGCCCCAGCATTTT.

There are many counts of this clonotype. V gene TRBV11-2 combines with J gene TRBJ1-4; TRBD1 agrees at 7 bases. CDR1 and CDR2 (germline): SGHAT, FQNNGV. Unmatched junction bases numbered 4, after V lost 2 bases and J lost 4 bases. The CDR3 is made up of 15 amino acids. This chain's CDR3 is CASSLWGTVNEKLFF. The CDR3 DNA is TGTGCCAGCAGCTTATGGGGGACAGTTAATGAAAAACTGTTTTTT. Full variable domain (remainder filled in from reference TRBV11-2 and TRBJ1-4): EAGVAQSPRYKIIEKRQSVAFWCNPISGHATLYWYQQILGQGPKLLIQFQNNGVVDDSQLPKDRFSAERLKGVDSTLKIQPAKLEDSAVYLCASSLWGTVNEKLFFGSGTQLSVL.